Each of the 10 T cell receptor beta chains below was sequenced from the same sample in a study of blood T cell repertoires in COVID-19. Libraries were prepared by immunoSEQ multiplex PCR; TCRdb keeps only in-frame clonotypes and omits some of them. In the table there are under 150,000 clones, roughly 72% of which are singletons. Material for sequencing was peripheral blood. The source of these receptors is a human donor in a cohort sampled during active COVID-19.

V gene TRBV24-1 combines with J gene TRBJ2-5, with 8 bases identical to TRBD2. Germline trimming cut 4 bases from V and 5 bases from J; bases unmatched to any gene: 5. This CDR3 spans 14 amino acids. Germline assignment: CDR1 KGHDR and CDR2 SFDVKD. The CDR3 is CATSEGLAGETQYF. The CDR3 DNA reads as TGTGCCACCAGTGAAGGACTAGCCGGGGAGACCCAGTACTTC.

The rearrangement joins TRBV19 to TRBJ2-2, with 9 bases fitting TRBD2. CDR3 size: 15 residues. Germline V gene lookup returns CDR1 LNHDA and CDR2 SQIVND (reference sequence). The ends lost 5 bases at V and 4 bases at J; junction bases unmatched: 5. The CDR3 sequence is CASSSAGGGTGELFF. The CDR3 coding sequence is TGTGCCAGTAGTTCAGCGGGGGGAGGCACCGGGGAGCTGTTTTTT.

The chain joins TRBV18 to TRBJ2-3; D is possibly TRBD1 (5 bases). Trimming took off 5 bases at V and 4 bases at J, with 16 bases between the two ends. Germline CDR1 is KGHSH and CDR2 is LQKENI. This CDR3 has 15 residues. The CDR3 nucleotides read TGTGCCAGCTCAATAGGACAAGGCGTGGCAGATACGCAGTATTTT. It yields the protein CASSIGQGVADTQYF.

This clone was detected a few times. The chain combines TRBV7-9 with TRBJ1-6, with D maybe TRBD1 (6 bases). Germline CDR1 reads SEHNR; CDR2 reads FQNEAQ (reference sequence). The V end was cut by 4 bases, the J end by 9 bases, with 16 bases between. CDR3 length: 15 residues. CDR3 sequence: CASSWSGELGSPLHF. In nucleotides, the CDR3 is TGTGCCAGCAGCTGGTCAGGGGAGTTGGGTTCACCCCTCCACTTT.

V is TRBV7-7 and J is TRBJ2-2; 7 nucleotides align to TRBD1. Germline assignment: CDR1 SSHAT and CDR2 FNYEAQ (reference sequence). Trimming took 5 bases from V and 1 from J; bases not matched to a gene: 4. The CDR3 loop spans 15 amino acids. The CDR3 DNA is TGTGCCAGCAGCGTGGGACAGAAGAACACCGGGGAGCTGTTTTTT. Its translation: CASSVGQKNTGELFF.

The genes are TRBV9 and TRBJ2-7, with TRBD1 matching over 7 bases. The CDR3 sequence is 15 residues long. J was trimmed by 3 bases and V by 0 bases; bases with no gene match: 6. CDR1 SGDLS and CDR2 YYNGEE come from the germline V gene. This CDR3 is CASSVGSGGFYEQYF. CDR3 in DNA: TGTGCCAGCAGCGTAGGTTCAGGGGGATTCTACGAGCAGTACTTC.

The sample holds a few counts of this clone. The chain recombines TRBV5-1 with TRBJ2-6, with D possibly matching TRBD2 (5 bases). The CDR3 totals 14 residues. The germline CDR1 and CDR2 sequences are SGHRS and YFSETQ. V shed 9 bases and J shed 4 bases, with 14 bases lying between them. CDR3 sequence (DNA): TGCGCCACCATGGCGGGCCCGGGGGCCAACGTCCTGACTTTC. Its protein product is CATMAGPGANVLTF.

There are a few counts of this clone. The CDR3 DNA sequence: TGTGCCAGCAGTGACGACCCGGGGGGTACGAACACCGGGGAGCTGTTTTTT. Amino acids: CASSDDPGGTNTGELFF. The V call is TRBV6-1, the J call TRBJ2-2; TRBD2 agrees at 7 bases. The V and J ends lost 3 bases and 0 bases, in that order; junction bases with no gene match: 7. The CDR3 consists of 17 residues. In germline, CDR1 is MNHNS, CDR2 SASEGT.

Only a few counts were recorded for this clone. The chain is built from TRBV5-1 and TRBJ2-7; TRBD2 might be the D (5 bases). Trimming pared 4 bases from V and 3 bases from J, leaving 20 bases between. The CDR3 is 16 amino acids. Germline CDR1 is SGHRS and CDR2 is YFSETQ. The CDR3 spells CASSGLMGSADYEQYF. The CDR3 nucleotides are TGCGCCAGCAGCGGCCTAATGGGCTCAGCGGACTACGAGCAGTACTTC. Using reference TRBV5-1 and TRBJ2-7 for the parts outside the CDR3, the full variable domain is KAGVTQTPRYLIKTRGQQVTLSCSPISGHRSVSWYQQTPGQGLQFLFEYFSETQRNKGNFPGRFSGRQFSNSRSEMNVSTLELGDSALYLCASSGLMGSADYEQYFGPGTRLTVT.

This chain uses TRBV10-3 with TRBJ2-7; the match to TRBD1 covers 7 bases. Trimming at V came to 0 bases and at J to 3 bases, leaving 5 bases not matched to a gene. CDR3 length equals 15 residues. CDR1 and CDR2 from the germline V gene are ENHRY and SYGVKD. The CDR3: CAISESLQGNYEQYF. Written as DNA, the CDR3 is TGTGCCATCAGTGAGTCCTTACAGGGGAACTACGAGCAGTACTTC.